The clone carrying this T cell receptor (beta chain) was counted a few times. The sample belongs to a study of regulatory T cells in long-lasting Graves disease. iRepertoire HTBI primers and Arm-PCR of CDR3 regions built TCR beta libraries. Using its own MiXCR run on the multiplex PCR reads, TCRdb lists one record per CDR3 protein. The sample lists 540,000 or so distinct CDR3 sequences, roughly 14% seen once, with over 7.5% in the top ten. V was clipped by 4 bases and J by 3 bases, with 15 bases between them. Germline V gives CDR1 DFQATT, CDR2 SNEGSKA (reference sequence). The CDR3 length is 14 residues. Sample time point: newly diagnosed GD, antithyroid drugs for less than 3 months. Isolated PBMC RNA provided the starting material for the TCR library. Graves' disease diagnosis followed American Thyroid Association guidelines. This same sample was also part of a study on T cells in Graves' hyperthyroidism and ophthalmopathy. That study reports: Together with thyroid ultrasound, orbital computed tomography, serum thyroxine and TRAb, clinical symptoms were used for diagnoses. Blood shared most expanded thyroid clonotypes above 0.001.

This chain joins TRBV20-1 and TRBJ2-5; D possibly corresponds to TRBD2 (6 bases). The TCR was taken from a man in his thirties or forties with Graves disease. The sample was peripheral blood mononuclear cells (PBMCs), taken at new diagnosis, from a patient treated with antithyroid drugs. CDR3: CSATRTIREETQYF. The DNA of the CDR3 is TGCAGTGCTACCCGGACTATTCGGGAAGAGACCCAGTACTTC.